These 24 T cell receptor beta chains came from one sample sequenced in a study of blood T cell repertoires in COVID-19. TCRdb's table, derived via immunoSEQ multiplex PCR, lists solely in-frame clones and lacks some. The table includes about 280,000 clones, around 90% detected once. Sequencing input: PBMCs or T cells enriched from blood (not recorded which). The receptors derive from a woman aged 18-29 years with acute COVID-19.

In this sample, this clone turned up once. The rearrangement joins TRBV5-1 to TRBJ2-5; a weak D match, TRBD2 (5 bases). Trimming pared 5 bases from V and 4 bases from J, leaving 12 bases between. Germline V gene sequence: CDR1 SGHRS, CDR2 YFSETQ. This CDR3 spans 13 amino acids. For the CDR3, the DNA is TGCGCCAGCAGGGGAGAGGCAAGAGAGACCCAGTACTTC. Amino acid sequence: CASRGEARETQYF. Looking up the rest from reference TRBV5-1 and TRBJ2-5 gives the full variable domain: KAGVTQTPRYLIKTRGQQVTLSCSPISGHRSVSWYQQTPGQGLQFLFEYFSETQRNKGNFPGRFSGRQFSNSRSEMNVSTLELGDSALYLCASRGEARETQYFGPGTRLLVL.

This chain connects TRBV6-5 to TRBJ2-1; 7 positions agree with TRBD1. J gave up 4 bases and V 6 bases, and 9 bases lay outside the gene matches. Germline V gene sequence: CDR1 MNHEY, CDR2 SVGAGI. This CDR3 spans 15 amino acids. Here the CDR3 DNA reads TGTGCCAGCAGGAGACAGGGATCGCAATACAATGAGCAGTTCTTC. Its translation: CASRRQGSQYNEQFF.

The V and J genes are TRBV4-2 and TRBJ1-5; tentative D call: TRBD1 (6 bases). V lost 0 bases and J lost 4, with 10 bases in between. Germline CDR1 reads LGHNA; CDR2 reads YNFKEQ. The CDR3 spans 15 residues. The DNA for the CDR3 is TGTGCCAGCAGCCAAGATGGAGGACAGAATCAGCCCCAGCATTTT. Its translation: CASSQDGGQNQPQHF.

CDR3 DNA: TGTGCCAGCAGTTACTCTTCAAAAGCGGCCCAGTACTTC. It is translated as CASSYSSKAAQYF. The V call is TRBV6-2 or TRBV6-3, the J call TRBJ2-5; a weak D match, TRBD2 (5 bases). The CDR3 is 13 residues long. Germline CDR1 MNHEY, CDR2 SVGEGT. The germline V and J ends were trimmed by 0 bases and 9 bases, with 11 bases remaining between them.

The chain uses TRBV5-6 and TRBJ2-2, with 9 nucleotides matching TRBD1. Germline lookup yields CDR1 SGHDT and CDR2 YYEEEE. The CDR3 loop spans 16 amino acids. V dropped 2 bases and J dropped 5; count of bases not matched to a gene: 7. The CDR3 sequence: CASSLIQGARTGELFF. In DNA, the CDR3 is TGTGCCAGCAGCTTAATACAGGGGGCGCGGACCGGGGAGCTGTTTTTT.

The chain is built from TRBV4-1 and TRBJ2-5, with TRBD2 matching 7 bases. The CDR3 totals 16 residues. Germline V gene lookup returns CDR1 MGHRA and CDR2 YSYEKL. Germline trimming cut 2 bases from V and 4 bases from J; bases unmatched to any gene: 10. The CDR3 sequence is CASSQRAAGVRETQYF. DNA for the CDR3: TGCGCCAGCAGCCAAAGGGCCGCGGGAGTCCGAGAGACCCAGTACTTC.

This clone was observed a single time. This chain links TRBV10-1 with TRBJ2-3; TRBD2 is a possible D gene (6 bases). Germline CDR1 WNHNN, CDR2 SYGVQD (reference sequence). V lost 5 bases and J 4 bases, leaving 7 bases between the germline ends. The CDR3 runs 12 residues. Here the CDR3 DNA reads TGCGCCAGCAGTCCTAGCGCAGATACGCAGTATTTT. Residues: CASSPSADTQYF.

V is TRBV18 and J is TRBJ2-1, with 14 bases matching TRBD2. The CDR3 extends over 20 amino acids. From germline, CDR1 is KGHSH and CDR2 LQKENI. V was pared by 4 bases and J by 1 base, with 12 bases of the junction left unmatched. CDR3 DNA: TGTGCCAGCTCACTGATCTTGACTAGCGGGAGGGCCGGTTCCTACAATGAGCAGTTCTTC. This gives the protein CASSLILTSGRAGSYNEQFF.

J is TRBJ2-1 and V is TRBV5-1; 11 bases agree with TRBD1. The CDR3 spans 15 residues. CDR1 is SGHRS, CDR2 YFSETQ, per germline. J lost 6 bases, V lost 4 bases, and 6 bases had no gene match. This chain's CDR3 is CASSTGTGGFNEQFF. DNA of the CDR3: TGCGCCAGCAGCACCGGGACAGGGGGTTTCAATGAGCAGTTCTTC.

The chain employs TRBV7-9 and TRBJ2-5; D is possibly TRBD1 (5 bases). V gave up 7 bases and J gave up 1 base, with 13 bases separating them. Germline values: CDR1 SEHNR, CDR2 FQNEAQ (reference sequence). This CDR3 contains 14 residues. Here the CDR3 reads CASISRQGQETQYF. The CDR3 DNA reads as TGTGCCAGCATTAGCCGGCAGGGCCAAGAGACCCAGTACTTC. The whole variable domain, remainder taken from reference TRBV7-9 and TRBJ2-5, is DTGVSQNPRHKITKRGQNVTFRCDPISEHNRLYWYRQTLGQGPEFLTYFQNEAQLEKSRLLSDRFSAERPKGSFSTLEIQRTEQGDSAMYLCASISRQGQETQYFGPGTRLLVL.

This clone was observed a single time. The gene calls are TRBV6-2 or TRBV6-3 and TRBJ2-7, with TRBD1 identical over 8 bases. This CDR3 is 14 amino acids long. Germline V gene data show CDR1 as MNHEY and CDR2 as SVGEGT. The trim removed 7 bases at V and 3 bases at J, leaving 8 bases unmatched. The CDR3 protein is CASTPSGQGYEQYF. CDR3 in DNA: TGTGCCAGCACCCCCAGCGGACAGGGCTACGAGCAGTACTTC.

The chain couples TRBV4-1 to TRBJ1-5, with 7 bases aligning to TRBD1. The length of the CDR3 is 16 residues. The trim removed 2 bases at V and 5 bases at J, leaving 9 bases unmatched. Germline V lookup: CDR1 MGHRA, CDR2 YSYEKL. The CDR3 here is CASSQFLGQADQPQHF. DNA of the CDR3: TGCGCCAGCAGCCAATTCCTCGGACAGGCCGATCAGCCCCAGCATTTT.

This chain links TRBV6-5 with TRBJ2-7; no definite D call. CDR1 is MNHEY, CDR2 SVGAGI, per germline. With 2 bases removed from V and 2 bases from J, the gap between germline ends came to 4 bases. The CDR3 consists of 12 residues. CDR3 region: CASSYDTYEQYF. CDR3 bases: TGTGCCAGCAGTTACGACACCTACGAGCAGTACTTC.

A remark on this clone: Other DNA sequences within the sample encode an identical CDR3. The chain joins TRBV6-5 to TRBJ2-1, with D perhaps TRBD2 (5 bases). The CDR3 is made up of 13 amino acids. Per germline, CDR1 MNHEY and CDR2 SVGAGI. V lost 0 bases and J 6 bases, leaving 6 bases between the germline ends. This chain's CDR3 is CASSYSRGNEQFF. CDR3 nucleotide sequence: TGTGCCAGCAGTTACTCTCGGGGCAATGAGCAGTTCTTC.

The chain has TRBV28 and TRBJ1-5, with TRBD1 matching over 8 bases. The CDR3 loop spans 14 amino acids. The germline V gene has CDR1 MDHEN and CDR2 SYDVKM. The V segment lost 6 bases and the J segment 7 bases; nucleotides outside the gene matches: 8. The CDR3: CASRRTGNGQPQHF. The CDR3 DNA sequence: TGTGCCAGCAGACGGACAGGGAACGGGCAGCCCCAGCATTTT.

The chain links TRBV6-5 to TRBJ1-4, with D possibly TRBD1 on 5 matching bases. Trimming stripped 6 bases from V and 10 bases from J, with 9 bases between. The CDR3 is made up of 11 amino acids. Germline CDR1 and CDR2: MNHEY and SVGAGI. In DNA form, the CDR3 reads TGTGCCAGCAGCTCCGGGGGAAAACTGTTTTTT. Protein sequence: CASSSGGKLFF.

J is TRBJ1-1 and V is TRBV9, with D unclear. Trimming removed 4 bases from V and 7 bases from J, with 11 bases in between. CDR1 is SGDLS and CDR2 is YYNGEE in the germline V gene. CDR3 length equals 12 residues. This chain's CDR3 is CASSRNTVEAFF. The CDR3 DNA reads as TGTGCCAGCAGCCGCAACACCGTTGAAGCTTTCTTT.

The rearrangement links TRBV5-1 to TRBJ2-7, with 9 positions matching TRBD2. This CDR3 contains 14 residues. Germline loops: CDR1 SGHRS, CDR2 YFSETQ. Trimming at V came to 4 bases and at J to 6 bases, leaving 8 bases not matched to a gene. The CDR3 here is CASSISGRVLEQYF. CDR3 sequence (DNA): TGCGCCAGCAGCATTAGCGGGAGAGTTCTCGAGCAGTACTTC.

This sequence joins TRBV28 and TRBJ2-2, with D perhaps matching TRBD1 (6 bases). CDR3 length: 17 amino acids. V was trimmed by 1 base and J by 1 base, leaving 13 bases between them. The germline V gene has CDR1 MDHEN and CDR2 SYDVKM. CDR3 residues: CASSLSVMTGNTGELFF. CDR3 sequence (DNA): TGTGCCAGCAGTTTATCTGTCATGACAGGGAACACCGGGGAGCTGTTTTTT.

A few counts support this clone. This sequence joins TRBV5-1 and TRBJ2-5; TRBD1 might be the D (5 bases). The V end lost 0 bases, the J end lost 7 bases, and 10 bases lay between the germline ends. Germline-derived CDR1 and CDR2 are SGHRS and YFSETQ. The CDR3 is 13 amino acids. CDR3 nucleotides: TGCGCCAGCAGCTTGGTCAGGGAAGGGACCCAGTACTTC. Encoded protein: CASSLVREGTQYF.

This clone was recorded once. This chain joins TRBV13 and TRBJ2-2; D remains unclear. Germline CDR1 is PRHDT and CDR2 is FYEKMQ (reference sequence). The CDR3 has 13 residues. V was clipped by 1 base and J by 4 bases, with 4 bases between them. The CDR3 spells CASSLASTGELFF. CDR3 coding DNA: TGTGCCAGCAGCTTAGCATCCACCGGGGAGCTGTTTTTT.

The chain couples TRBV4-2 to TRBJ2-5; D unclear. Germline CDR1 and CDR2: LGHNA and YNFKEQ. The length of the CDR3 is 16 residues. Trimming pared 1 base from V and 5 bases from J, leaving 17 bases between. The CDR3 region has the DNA TGTGCCAGCAGCCAAGCCTACGCCCCGGTGGTGGAGACCCAGTACTTC. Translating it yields CASSQAYAPVVETQYF.

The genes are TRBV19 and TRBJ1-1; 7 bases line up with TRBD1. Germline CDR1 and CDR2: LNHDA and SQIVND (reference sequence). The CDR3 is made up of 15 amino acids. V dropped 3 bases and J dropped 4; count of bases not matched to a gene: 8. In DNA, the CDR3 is TGTGCCAGTAGTATTTTCTCAGGGGGTGGCACTGAAGCTTTCTTT. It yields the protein CASSIFSGGGTEAFF.

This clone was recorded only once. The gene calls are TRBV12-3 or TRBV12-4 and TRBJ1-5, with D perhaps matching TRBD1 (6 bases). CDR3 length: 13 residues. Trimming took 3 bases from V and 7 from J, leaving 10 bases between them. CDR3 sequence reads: CASSFQGHQPQHF. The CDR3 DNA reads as TGTGCCAGCAGTTTCCAGGGGCACCAGCCCCAGCATTTT.